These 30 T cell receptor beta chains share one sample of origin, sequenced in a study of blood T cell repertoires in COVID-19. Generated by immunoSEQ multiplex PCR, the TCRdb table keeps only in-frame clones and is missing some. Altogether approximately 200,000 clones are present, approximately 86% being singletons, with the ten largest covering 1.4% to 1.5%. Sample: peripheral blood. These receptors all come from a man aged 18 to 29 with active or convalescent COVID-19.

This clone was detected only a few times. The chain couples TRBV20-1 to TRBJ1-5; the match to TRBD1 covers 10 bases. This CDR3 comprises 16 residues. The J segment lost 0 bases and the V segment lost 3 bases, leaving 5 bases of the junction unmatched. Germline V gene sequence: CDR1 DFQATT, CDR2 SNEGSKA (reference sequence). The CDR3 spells CSASRDRGYSNQPQHF. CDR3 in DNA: TGCAGTGCTAGTAGGGACAGGGGCTATAGCAATCAGCCCCAGCATTTT.

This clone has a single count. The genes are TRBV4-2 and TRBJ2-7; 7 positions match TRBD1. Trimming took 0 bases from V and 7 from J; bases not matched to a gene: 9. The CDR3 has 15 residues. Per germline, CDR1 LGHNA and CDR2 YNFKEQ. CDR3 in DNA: TGTGCCAGCAGCCAAGAAGGACAGGCGGAACCGGAGCAGTACTTC. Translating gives CASSQEGQAEPEQYF.

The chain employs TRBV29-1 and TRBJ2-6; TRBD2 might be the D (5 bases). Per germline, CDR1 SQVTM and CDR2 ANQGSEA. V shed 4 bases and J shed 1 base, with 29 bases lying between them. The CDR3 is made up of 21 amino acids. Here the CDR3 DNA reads TGCAGCGTTGGCCCGGCCGGAAATGGGAGCCCGAGGGTGTCTGGGGCCAACGTCCTGACTTTC. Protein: CSVGPAGNGSPRVSGANVLTF.

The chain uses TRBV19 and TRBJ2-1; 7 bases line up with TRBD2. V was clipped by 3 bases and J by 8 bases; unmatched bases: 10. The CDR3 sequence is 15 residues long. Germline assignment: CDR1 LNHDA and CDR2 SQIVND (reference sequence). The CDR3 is CASSIFLRELHEQFF. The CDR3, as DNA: TGTGCCAGTAGTATTTTCTTGCGGGAGTTGCATGAGCAGTTCTTC.

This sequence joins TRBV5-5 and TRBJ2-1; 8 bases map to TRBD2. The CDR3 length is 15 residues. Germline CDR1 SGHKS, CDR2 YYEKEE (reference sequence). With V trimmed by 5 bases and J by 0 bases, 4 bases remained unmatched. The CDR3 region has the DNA TGTGCCAGCAGGCTACTAGCGGACTCCTACAATGAGCAGTTCTTC. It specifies CASRLLADSYNEQFF.

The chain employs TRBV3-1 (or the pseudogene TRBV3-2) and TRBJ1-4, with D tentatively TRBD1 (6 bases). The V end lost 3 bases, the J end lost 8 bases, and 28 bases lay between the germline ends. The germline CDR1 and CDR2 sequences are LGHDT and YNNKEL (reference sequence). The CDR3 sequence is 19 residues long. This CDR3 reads CASSQGGGQGGLRMEKLFF. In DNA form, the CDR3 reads TGTGCCAGCAGCCAGGGCGGGGGACAAGGAGGATTGAGAATGGAAAAACTGTTTTTT.

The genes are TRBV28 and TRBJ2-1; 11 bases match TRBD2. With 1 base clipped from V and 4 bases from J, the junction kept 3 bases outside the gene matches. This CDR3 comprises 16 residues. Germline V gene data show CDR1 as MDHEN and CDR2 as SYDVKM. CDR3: CASSLLGLAEYNEQFF. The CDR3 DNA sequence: TGTGCCAGCAGTTTATTGGGACTAGCGGAATACAATGAGCAGTTCTTC.

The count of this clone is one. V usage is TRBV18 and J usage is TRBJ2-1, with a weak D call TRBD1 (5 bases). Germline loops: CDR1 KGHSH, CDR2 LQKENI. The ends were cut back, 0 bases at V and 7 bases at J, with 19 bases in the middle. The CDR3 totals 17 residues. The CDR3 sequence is CASSPPMLSSQGNEQFF. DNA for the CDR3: TGTGCCAGCTCACCACCGATGCTGAGTAGCCAGGGTAATGAGCAGTTCTTC.

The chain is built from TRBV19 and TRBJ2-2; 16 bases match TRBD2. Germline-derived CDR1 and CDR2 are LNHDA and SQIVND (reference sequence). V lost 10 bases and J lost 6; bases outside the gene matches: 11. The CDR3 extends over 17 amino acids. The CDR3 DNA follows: TGTGCCACCCAGGGGACTAGCGGGAGGGGGGCCTCCGGGGAGCTGTTTTTT. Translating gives CATQGTSGRGASGELFF.

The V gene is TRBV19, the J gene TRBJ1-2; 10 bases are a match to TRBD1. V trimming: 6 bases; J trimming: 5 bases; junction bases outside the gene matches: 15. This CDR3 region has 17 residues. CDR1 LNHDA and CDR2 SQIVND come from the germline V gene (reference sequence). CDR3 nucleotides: TGTGCCAGTAGCATGACCGAGACAAGGACAGGGGGATATGGCTACACCTTC. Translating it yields CASSMTETRTGGYGYTF.

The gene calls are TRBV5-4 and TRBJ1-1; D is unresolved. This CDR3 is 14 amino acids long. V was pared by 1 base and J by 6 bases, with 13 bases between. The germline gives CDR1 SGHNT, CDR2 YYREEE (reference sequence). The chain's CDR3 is CASSLRDNYAEAFF. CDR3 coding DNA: TGTGCCAGCAGCTTGCGCGATAACTACGCTGAAGCTTTCTTT. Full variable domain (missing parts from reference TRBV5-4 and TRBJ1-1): ETGVTQSPTHLIKTRGQQVTLRCSSQSGHNTVSWYQQALGQGPQFIFQYYREEENGRGNFPPRFSGLQFPNYSSELNVNALELDDSALYLCASSLRDNYAEAFFGQGTRLTVV.

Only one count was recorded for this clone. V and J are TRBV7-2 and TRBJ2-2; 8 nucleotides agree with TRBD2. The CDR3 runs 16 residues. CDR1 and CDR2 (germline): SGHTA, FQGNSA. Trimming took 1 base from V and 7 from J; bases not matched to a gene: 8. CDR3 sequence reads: CASSLDRGGRLGELFF. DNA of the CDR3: TGTGCCAGCAGCTTAGATCGTGGCGGGAGGCTCGGGGAGCTGTTTTTT.

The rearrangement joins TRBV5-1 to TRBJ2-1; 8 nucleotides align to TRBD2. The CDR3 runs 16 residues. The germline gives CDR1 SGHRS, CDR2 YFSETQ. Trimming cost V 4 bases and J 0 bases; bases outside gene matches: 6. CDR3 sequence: CASSLNSGNSYNEQFF. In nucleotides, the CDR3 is TGCGCCAGCAGCCTAAATAGCGGGAACTCCTACAATGAGCAGTTCTTC.

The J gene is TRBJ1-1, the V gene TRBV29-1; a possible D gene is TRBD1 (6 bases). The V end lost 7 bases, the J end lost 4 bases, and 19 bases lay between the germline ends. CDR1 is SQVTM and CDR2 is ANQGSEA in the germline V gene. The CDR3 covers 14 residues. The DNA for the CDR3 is TGCAGCGGGAACAGGGTCGGCGCCGGCACTGAAGCTTTCTTT. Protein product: CSGNRVGAGTEAFF.

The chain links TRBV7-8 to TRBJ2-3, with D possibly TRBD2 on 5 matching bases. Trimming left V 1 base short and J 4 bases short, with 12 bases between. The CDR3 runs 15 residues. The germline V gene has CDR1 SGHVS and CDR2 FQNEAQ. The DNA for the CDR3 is TGTGCCAGCAGCTTAGGATCCGCTAGCCCAGATACGCAGTATTTT. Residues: CASSLGSASPDTQYF.

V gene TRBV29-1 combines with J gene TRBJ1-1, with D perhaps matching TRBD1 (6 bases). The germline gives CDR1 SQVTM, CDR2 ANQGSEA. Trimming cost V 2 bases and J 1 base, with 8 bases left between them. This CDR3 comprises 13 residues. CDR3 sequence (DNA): TGCAGCGTTGAAAGGGGACAGAACACTGAAGCTTTCTTT. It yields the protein CSVERGQNTEAFF.

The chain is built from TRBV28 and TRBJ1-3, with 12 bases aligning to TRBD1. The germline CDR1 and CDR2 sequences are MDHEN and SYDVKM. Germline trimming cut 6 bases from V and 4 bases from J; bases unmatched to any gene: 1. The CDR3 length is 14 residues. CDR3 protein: CASRGQGAGNTIYF. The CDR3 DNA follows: TGTGCCAGCAGGGGACAGGGGGCGGGAAACACCATATATTTT.

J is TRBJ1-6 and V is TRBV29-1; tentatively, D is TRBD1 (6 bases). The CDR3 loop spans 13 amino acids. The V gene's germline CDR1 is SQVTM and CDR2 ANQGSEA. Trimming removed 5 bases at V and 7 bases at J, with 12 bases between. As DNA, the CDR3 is TGCAGCGTTAGGACAGATGGGAATTCACCCCTCCACTTT. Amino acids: CSVRTDGNSPLHF.

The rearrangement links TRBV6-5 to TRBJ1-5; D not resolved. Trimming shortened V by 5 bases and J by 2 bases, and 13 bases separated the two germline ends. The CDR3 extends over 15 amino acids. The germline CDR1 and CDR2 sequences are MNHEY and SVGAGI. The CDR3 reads CASSPVPAGNQPQHF. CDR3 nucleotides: TGTGCCAGCAGTCCCGTCCCGGCGGGCAATCAGCCCCAGCATTTT.

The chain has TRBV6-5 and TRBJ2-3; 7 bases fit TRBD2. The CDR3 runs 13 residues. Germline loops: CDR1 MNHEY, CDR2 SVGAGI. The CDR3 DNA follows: TGTGCTACGGGGCGGGAGCTCCCGGATACGCAGTATTTT. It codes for CATGRELPDTQYF.

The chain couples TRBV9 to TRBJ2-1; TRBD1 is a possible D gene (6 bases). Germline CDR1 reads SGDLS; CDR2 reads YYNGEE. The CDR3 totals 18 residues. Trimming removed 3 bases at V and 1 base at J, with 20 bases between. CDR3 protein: CASSGALSRQVSYNEQFF. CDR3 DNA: TGTGCCAGCAGCGGGGCCCTGAGTCGACAGGTATCCTACAATGAGCAGTTCTTC.

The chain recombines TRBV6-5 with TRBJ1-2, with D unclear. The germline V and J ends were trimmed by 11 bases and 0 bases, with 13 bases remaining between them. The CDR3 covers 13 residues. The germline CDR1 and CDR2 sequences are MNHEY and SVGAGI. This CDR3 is CASSLQANYGYTF. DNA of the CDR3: TGTGCCTCCTCCTTACAAGCTAACTATGGCTACACCTTC.

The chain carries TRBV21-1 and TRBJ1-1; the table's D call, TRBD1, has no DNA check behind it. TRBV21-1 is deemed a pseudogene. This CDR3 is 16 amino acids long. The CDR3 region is CASSKGGQGAFTEAFF. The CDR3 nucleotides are TGTGCCAGCAGCAAAGGGGGACAGGGGGCCTTCACTGAAGCTTTCTTT.

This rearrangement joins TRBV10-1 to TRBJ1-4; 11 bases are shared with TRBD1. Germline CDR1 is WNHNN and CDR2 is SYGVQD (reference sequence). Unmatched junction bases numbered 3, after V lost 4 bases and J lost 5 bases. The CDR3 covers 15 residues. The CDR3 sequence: CASSAGTGGNEKLFF. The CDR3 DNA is TGCGCCAGCAGTGCCGGGACAGGGGGAAATGAAAAACTGTTTTTT.

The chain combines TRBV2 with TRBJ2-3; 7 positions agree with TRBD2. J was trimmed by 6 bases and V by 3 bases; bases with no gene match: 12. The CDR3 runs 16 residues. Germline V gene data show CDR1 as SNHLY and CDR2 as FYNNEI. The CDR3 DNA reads TGTGCCAGCAGTGAGACAGAAAGCGGGACTATGGATACGCAGTATTTT. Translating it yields CASSETESGTMDTQYF.

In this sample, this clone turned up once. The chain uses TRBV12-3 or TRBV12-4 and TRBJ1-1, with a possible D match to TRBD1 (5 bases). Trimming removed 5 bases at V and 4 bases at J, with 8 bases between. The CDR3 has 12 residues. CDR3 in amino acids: CASSTRVTEAFF. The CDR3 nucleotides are TGTGCCAGCAGTACCAGGGTCACTGAAGCTTTCTTT.

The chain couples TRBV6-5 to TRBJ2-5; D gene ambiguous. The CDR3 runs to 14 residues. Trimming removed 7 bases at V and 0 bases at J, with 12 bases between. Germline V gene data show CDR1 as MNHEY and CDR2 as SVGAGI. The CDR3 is CASKRGPDQETQYF. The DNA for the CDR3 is TGTGCCAGCAAAAGAGGCCCCGACCAAGAGACCCAGTACTTC.

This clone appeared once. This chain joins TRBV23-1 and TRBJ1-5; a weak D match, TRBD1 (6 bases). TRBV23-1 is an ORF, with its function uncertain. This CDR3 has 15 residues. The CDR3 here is CDKGRDKTSNQPQHF. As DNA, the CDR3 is TGCGACAAGGGGAGGGACAAAACTAGCAATCAGCCCCAGCATTTT.

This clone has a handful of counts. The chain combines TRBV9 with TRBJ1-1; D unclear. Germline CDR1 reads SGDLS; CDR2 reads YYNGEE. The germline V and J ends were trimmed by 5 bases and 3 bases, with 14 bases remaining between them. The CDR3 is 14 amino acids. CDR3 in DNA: TGTGCCAGCAGTACAACTCCGAGGGACACTGAAGCTTTCTTT. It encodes CASSTTPRDTEAFF.

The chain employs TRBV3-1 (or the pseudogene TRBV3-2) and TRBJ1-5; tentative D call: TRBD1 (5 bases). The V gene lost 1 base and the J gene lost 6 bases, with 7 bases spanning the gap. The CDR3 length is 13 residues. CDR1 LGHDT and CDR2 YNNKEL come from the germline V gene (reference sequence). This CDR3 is CASSQGRAQPQHF. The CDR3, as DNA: TGTGCCAGCAGCCAAGGCAGGGCTCAGCCCCAGCATTTT.